These 31 T cell receptor beta chains came from one sample sequenced in a study of T cell repertoires in cytomegalovirus infection. MiXCR, applied by TCRdb to the reads, yields one record per CDR3 protein. Found here are some 900,000 distinct CDR3 sequences, 30% to 35% of them singletons; the top ten hold around 12%. The antigens for these receptors are not known. Sequencing used cultured CD8+ T cells from PBMCs, obtained from culture after CMV antigen stimulation. These receptors originate from a human donor in good health (CMV status not recorded). Some clones in this sample may be carry-over from other donors' samples.

This clonotype was seen repeatedly, ten times or more. This rearrangement joins TRBV12-3 or TRBV12-4 to TRBJ2-3, with a possible D match to TRBD2 (5 bases). The V and J ends lost 0 bases and 0 bases respectively, with 13 bases between them. The CDR3 contains 17 residues. CDR3 nucleotide sequence: TGTGCCAGCAGTTTAGCGAATGGGCTAGCTAGCACAGATACGCAGTATTTT. As protein: CASSLANGLASTDTQYF.

This clonotype has more than one count but fewer than ten. J is TRBJ2-1 and V is TRBV2; TRBD1 matches at 10 bases. Trimming took 7 bases from V and 3 from J; bases not matched to a gene: 6. The germline gives CDR1 SNHLY, CDR2 FYNNEI. The CDR3 has 15 amino acids. CDR3 nucleotides: TGTGCCAGCATTAAAGGGACAGGGGTCTACAATGAGCAGTTCTTC. Its translation: CASIKGTGVYNEQFF.

This clonotype was counted only a few times. The chain recombines TRBV4-1 with TRBJ2-5; 8 bases fit TRBD2. In germline, CDR1 is MGHRA, CDR2 YSYEKL. The CDR3 is 15 residues long. J lost 0 bases, V lost 2 bases, and 2 bases had no gene match. The CDR3 DNA follows: TGCGCCAGCAGCCAATCGGGGGGGGACCAAGAGACCCAGTACTTC. Protein sequence: CASSQSGGDQETQYF.

This clonotype was picked up a small number of times. The DNA for the CDR3 is TGTGCCAGCAGCTTAAAGGCGGGGGGGCCGCCTAATGAAAAACTGTTTTTT. Translated, it gives CASSLKAGGPPNEKLFF. The rearrangement links TRBV5-8 to TRBJ1-4; a possible D gene is TRBD1 (6 bases). The V gene lost 2 bases and the J gene lost 3 bases, with 17 bases spanning the gap. Germline values: CDR1 SGHTS, CDR2 YDEGEE. The CDR3 sequence is 17 residues long. Drawing the rest from reference TRBV5-8 and TRBJ1-4, the complete variable domain is EAGVTQSPTHLIKTRGQQATLRCSPISGHTSVYWYQQALGLGLQFLLWYDEGEERNRGNFPPRFSGRQFPNYSSELNVNALELEDSALYLCASSLKAGGPPNEKLFFGSGTQLSVL.

About this clonotype: Its ends do not fully match the called genes, so a read error is possible. The rearrangement uses TRBV7-9 and TRBJ1-1, with a tentative D call TRBD1 (6 bases). The germline CDR1 and CDR2 sequences are SEHNR and FQNEAQ (reference sequence). This CDR3 spans 15 amino acids. The CDR3: CACSEGGLMNTEAFF. The DNA of the CDR3 is TGTGCCTGCAGCGAGGGGGGGCTGATGAACACTGAAGCTTTCTTT.

For the CDR3, the DNA is TGCGCCAGCAGCCCGACTAGCGGGGTTTTCTATGAGCAGTTCTTC. It encodes CASSPTSGVFYEQFF. The rearrangement links TRBV4-3 to TRBJ2-1, with 11 positions matching TRBD2. Per the germline V gene, CDR1 is LGHNA and CDR2 is YSLEER. The CDR3 is 15 amino acids. V lost 4 bases and J lost 8; bases outside the gene matches: 7.

This clonotype was observed a few times. The chain has TRBV28 and TRBJ2-5; 7 bases match TRBD2. The CDR3 sequence is 12 residues long. In germline, CDR1 is MDHEN, CDR2 SYDVKM. V was clipped by 8 bases and J by 4 bases; unmatched bases: 4. The CDR3 spells CASGLDRETQYF. The CDR3 coding sequence is TGTGCCAGCGGACTAGATAGAGAGACCCAGTACTTC.

This clonotype has only a few counts. The rearrangement joins TRBV19 to TRBJ1-4; D possibly corresponds to TRBD1 (6 bases). CDR3 length equals 13 residues. V was pared by 7 bases and J by 7 bases, with 13 bases between. CDR1 is LNHDA and CDR2 is SQIVND in the germline V gene (reference sequence). DNA for the CDR3: TGTGCCAGTATGGTGGGGGCTGGTGAAAAACTGTTTTTT. This encodes CASMVGAGEKLFF.

This clonotype appeared a few times. The chain carries TRBV11-2 and TRBJ2-2; TRBD2 aligns across 7 bases. The CDR3 spans 15 residues. After removal of 2 bases from V and 3 bases from J, the junction contained 3 bases not matched to a gene. Germline loops: CDR1 SGHAT, CDR2 FQNNGV. The CDR3 is CASSLKAGYTGELFF. CDR3 coding DNA: TGTGCCAGCAGCTTAAAAGCGGGGTACACCGGGGAGCTGTTTTTT.

This clonotype has more than one count but fewer than ten. The chain recombines TRBV24-1 with TRBJ2-1; 10 nucleotides agree with TRBD2. This CDR3 spans 12 amino acids. The germline V gene has CDR1 KGHDR and CDR2 SFDVKD. The V segment lost 9 bases and the J segment 7 bases; nucleotides outside the gene matches: 2. This CDR3 is CATGTSVNEQFF. CDR3 in DNA: TGTGCCACCGGGACTAGCGTAAATGAGCAGTTCTTC.

The CDR3 loop is CASSSSWDRDPYEQYF. CDR3 coding DNA: TGTGCCAGCAGCTCCTCCTGGGACAGGGATCCGTACGAGCAGTACTTC. This chain joins TRBV7-8 and TRBJ2-7; TRBD1 matches at 9 bases. The CDR3 extends over 16 amino acids. J was trimmed by 4 bases and V by 4 bases; bases with no gene match: 11. Per the germline V gene, CDR1 is SGHVS and CDR2 is FQNEAQ. Variable domain in full (rest from reference TRBV7-8 and TRBJ2-7): GAGVSQSPRYKVAKRGQDVALRCDPISGHVSLFWYQQALGQGPEFLTYFQNEAQLDKSGLPSDRFFAERPEGSVSTLKIQRTQQEDSAVYLCASSSSWDRDPYEQYFGPGTRLTVT.

The CDR3, as DNA: TGTGCCAGCAGTTTTGGACTAGCGGGGCATGAGCAGTTCTTC. This codes for CASSFGLAGHEQFF. This sequence joins TRBV27 and TRBJ2-1, with 12 bases lining up with TRBD2. The junction had 2 bases not matched to a gene; V was cut back by 3 bases and J by 8 bases. This CDR3 has 14 amino acids. Germline CDR1 reads MNHEY; CDR2 reads SMNVEV (reference sequence).

Turning to this clonotype: An end of the junction differs from the germline gene, which may be a read error. J is TRBJ2-2 and V is TRBV7-2; possibly TRBD1 for D (6 bases). The germline gives CDR1 SGHTA, CDR2 FQGNSA. CDR3 size: 16 residues. This CDR3 reads CASSLYGTQDTGELLF. CDR3 coding DNA: TGTGCCAGCAGCTTATACGGGACACAAGACACTGGGGAGCTGCTTTTT.

The rearrangement uses TRBV6-6 and TRBJ1-2; D ambiguous. Germline CDR1 reads MNHNY; CDR2 reads SVGAGI (reference sequence). V lost 2 bases to trimming and J lost 6 bases, with 13 bases between them. CDR3 length equals 14 residues. CDR3 amino acids: CASSYAREGDGYTF. The CDR3 nucleotides read TGTGCCAGCAGTTACGCGAGGGAGGGAGATGGCTACACCTTC.

This clonotype was observed a handful of times. V is TRBV7-9 and J is TRBJ2-7; D is unclear. Trimming stripped 0 bases from V and 6 bases from J, with 6 bases between. The CDR3 contains 12 residues. Germline V lookup: CDR1 SEHNR, CDR2 FQNEAQ (reference sequence). CDR3 DNA sequence: TGTGCCAGCAGCTTAGCCATGGTCGAGCAGTACTTC. Protein sequence: CASSLAMVEQYF.

The V gene is TRBV29-1, the J gene TRBJ2-5; D call uncertain. The CDR3 length is 14 residues. Trimming left V 3 bases short and J 0 bases short, with 11 bases between. Germline CDR1 is SQVTM and CDR2 is ANQGSEA. This CDR3 reads CSVEIDTNQETQYF. The CDR3 bases are TGCAGCGTTGAGATTGACACGAACCAAGAGACCCAGTACTTC.

The table lists this clonotype with a few counts. J is TRBJ1-1 and V is TRBV18; a weak D match, TRBD1 (5 bases). The CDR3 is 15 residues long. Germline V gene data show CDR1 as KGHSH and CDR2 as LQKENI. The ends were cut back, 3 bases at V and 2 bases at J, with 13 bases in the middle. In DNA, the CDR3 is TGTGCCAGCTCACCCAATGTCGACAGAAACACTGAAGCTTTCTTT. Translating gives CASSPNVDRNTEAFF.

In this sample, this clonotype turned up a few times. One end of the junction fails to match germline, which may point to a read error. The rearrangement joins TRBV6-1 to TRBJ2-2, with TRBD1 matching 9 bases. CDR1 is MNHNS, CDR2 SASEGT, per germline. CDR3 length: 19 residues. The CDR3 bases are TGTGCCAGCAACCGACCGAACTCCTGGGACAGGGCGAAGACCGGGGAGCTGTTTTTT. It translates to CASNRPNSWDRAKTGELFF.

This chain joins TRBV7-4 and TRBJ1-1; D gene uncertain. V was clipped by 5 bases and J by 5 bases, with 12 bases between them. The CDR3 runs 13 residues. Looked up from germline, CDR1 is SGHVT and CDR2 is SQSDAQ. In nucleotides, the CDR3 is TGTGCCAGCAGCGGTCCTTGGCAAACTGAAGCTTTCTTT. The encoded protein is CASSGPWQTEAFF.

The J gene is TRBJ2-1, the V gene TRBV19; D gene unclear. With 5 bases removed from V and 6 bases from J, the gap between germline ends came to 8 bases. The CDR3 length is 12 residues. Germline V lookup: CDR1 LNHDA, CDR2 SQIVND (reference sequence). This CDR3 is CASSSHPNEQFF. Here the CDR3 DNA reads TGTGCCAGTAGTTCACATCCCAATGAGCAGTTCTTC.

In nucleotides, the CDR3 is TGCGCCAGCAGCTATGGAGCAGGGGGAAGCAATCAGCCCCAGCATTTT. Translation: CASSYGAGGSNQPQHF. V and J are TRBV4-1 and TRBJ1-5; TRBD1 matches at 7 bases. This CDR3 contains 16 residues. With 5 bases clipped from V and 1 base from J, the junction kept 8 bases outside the gene matches. Germline values: CDR1 MGHRA, CDR2 YSYEKL.

The sample holds a few counts of this clonotype. This rearrangement joins TRBV10-3 to TRBJ2-2, with D possibly TRBD2 on 7 matching bases. The CDR3 runs 14 residues. Trimming stripped 4 bases from V and 8 bases from J, with 14 bases between. Germline CDR1 reads ENHRY; CDR2 reads SYGVKD. CDR3 bases: TGTGCCATCAGTGGTCAGGGGAGGGCAGGGGAGCTGTTTTTT. Protein: CAISGQGRAGELFF.

There are a few counts of this clonotype. V usage is TRBV7-6 and J usage is TRBJ1-2; D ambiguous. V lost 2 bases and J lost 3, with 7 bases in between. Per the germline V gene, CDR1 is SGHVS and CDR2 is FNYEAQ. The CDR3 consists of 13 residues. The CDR3 is CASSLPGYYGYTF. CDR3 bases: TGTGCCAGCAGCTTACCGGGTTACTATGGCTACACCTTC. Filled out from reference TRBV7-6 and TRBJ1-2, the complete variable domain reads GAGVSQSPRYKVTKRGQDVALRCDPISGHVSLYWYRQALGQGPEFLTYFNYEAQQDKSGLPNDRFSAERPEGSISTLTIQRTEQRDSAMYRCASSLPGYYGYTFGSGTRLTVV.

V and J are TRBV11-2 and TRBJ2-5, with TRBD2 matching over 12 bases. Germline values: CDR1 SGHAT, CDR2 FQNNGV. This CDR3 spans 21 amino acids. Losses at the gene ends were 1 base for V and 5 bases for J; bases not matched to a gene: 20. CDR3 sequence reads: CASSLVSSSGLAGPSSETQYF. Here the CDR3 DNA reads TGTGCCAGCAGCTTAGTCTCAAGTTCTGGACTAGCGGGACCTTCCTCCGAGACCCAGTACTTC.

This sequence joins TRBV18 and TRBJ2-2; D is perhaps TRBD1 (6 bases). CDR1 KGHSH and CDR2 LQKENI come from the germline V gene. This CDR3 contains 17 residues. Between the trimmed V and J ends, which lost 3 bases and 5 bases, there was a span of 19 bases. CDR3 nucleotide sequence: TGTGCCAGCTCACCGCCTAGAACCTACAGGGAGACCGGGGAGCTGTTTTTT. It yields the protein CASSPPRTYRETGELFF.

This clonotype was seen a few times. This chain connects TRBV20-1 to TRBJ1-5; D is unclear. This CDR3 is 14 amino acids long. V dropped 3 bases and J dropped 0 bases, with 9 bases sitting between them. Germline CDR1 DFQATT, CDR2 SNEGSKA (reference sequence). Here the CDR3 reads CSARDVYSNQPQHF. Here the CDR3 DNA reads TGCAGTGCTAGGGACGTTTATAGCAATCAGCCCCAGCATTTT.

The chain links TRBV10-3 to TRBJ1-1; TRBD1 aligns across 7 bases. The J segment lost 0 bases and the V segment lost 3 bases, leaving 10 bases of the junction unmatched. Per germline, CDR1 ENHRY and CDR2 SYGVKD. The CDR3 contains 17 residues. In DNA, the CDR3 is TGTGCCATCAGTGAAGGTAGGGACAGCCCAATGAACACTGAAGCTTTCTTT. Translation: CAISEGRDSPMNTEAFF.

The table lists this clonotype with a few counts. The V and J genes are TRBV19 and TRBJ2-5, with TRBD2 matching over 7 bases. The junction had 8 bases not matched to a gene; V was cut back by 2 bases and J by 5 bases. CDR1 LNHDA and CDR2 SQIVND come from the germline V gene (reference sequence). The CDR3 contains 15 residues. The CDR3 here is CASSINRGGGETQYF. CDR3 coding DNA: TGTGCCAGTAGTATAAACCGCGGCGGGGGTGAGACCCAGTACTTC.

J is TRBJ2-2 and V is TRBV6-2 or TRBV6-3, with D perhaps TRBD2 (7 bases). The CDR3 runs 15 residues. CDR1 and CDR2 (germline): MNHEY, SVGEGT. Trimming left V 4 bases short and J 0 bases short, with 9 bases between. CDR3 bases: TGTGCCAGCAGTTCGGGGGGCACGAACACCGGGGAGCTGTTTTTT. Translated, it gives CASSSGGTNTGELFF.

The chain joins TRBV12-3 or TRBV12-4 to TRBJ2-3, with 7 nucleotides matching TRBD2. This CDR3 is 17 amino acids long. Trimming at V came to 5 bases and at J to 2 bases, leaving 13 bases not matched to a gene. The CDR3 nucleotides read TGTGCCAGCAGTCCCCCTTCCAGCGGGGCCCTCACAGATACGCAGTATTTT. Protein product: CASSPPSSGALTDTQYF.

The chain employs TRBV15 and TRBJ1-2; possibly TRBD1 for D (5 bases). V was pared by 0 bases and J by 2 bases, with 13 bases between. Germline CDR1 and CDR2: LNHNV and YYDKDF (reference sequence). CDR3 length equals 16 residues. The CDR3 reads CATSREGLGVNYGYTF. Written as DNA, the CDR3 is TGTGCCACCAGCAGAGAGGGTTTAGGGGTAAACTATGGCTACACCTTC.